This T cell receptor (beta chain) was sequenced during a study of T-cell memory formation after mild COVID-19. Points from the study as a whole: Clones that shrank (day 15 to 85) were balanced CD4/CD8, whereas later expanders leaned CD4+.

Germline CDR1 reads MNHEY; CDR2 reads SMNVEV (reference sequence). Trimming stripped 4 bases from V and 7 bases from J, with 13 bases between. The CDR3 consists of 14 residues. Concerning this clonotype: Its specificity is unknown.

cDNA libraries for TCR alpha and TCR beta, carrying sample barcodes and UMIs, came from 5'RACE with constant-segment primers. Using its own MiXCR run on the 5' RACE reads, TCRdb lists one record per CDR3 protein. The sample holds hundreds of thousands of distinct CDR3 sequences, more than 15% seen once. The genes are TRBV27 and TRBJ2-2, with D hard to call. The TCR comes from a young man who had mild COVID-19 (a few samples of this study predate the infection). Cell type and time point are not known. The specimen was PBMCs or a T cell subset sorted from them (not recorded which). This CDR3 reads CASSSPVSSGELFF. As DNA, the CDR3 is TGTGCCAGCAGTTCCCCTGTATCGAGCGGGGAGCTGTTTTTT.